The clone carrying this TCR beta chain has more than one count but fewer than ten. The antigen is unknown. This CDR3 comprises 12 residues. V was pared by 10 bases and J by 9 bases, with 16 bases between. The germline V gene has CDR1 MNHNS and CDR2 SASEGT. This sample was taken from a study of cytomegalovirus exposure and HLA in healthy donors. Study outcomes and limitations: Rarity marked most TCR sequences, yet some public TCRs occurred in many donors.

PCR employed 60 Vbeta and 13 Jbeta primers. TCRdb keeps only in-frame clones here, not all; method: immunoSEQ multiplex PCR. The sample gives around 49,000 clones, around three quarters of which show up once; around 8.1% is in the top ten. The TCR sequence derives from a man aged 25-45 years in good health and CMV-seropositive. The chain has TRBV6-1 and TRBJ2-1; TRBD2 is a possible D gene (5 bases). Sequenced input: PBMCs. The CDR3, as DNA: TGTGCCACCTGGCCGGGGTCGTTTGAGCAGTTCTTC. As protein: CATWPGSFEQFF.